The entry that follows covers one T cell receptor (beta chain) sequence. This CDR3 is also generated by other DNA sequences in the sample. This entry comes from a study of shared clonotypes between healthy human individuals. Per germline, CDR1 KGHSH and CDR2 LQKENI. This CDR3 has 14 amino acids. Trimming took 2 bases from V and 2 from J, leaving 10 bases between them. TCRdb's copy holds only in-frame clones and misses some; the assay was immunoSEQ multiplex PCR. Of some 2.4 million clones listed, roughly 93% were seen once; the top ten hold 0.36%. The sample consisted of naive CD4+ T cells from PBMCs. Subset of the sample: CD45RA+ positively selected. This sequence was found in a man aged 18 to 29 in good health. Some clones in this sample may be carry-over from other donors' samples. This chain uses TRBV18 with TRBJ2-7, with D perhaps TRBD1 (7 bases). CDR3 sequence reads: CASSPAGGPYEQYF. As DNA, the CDR3 is TGTGCCAGCTCACCAGCAGGGGGGCCCTACGAGCAGTACTTC.